This is a list of T cell receptor beta chains from one sample in a study of cytomegalovirus exposure and HLA in healthy donors. Produced via immunoSEQ multiplex PCR; TCRdb's table is partial and in-frame only. The table has roughly 45,000 clones, 60% to 80% seen once; the top ten hold roughly 1.3%. The material sequenced was PBMCs. The source of these receptors is a man aged 25-40 years in good health and CMV-seronegative. The CDR3 runs from the conserved cysteine through the conserved F or W. A D gene is named only where the DNA matches it firmly. Clone size is given for some rows only: seen once, a few or many times, or a class if the clone is expanded.

d_call	clone_size	v_call	j_call	cdr3_aa	cdr3_nt
TRBD1	.	TRBV6-6	TRBJ1-2	CASSGTQGRLGGYTF	TGTGCCAGCAGTGGAACACAGGGGAGATTAGGTGGCTACACCTTC
TRBD2	.	TRBV7-3	TRBJ2-7	CASSSSAGGPDEQYF	TGTGCCAGCAGCTCCTCAGCGGGAGGGCCTGACGAGCAGTACTTC
.	.	TRBV18	TRBJ1-1	CASSTSGNTEAFF	TGTGCCAGCTCAACCTCGGGGAACACTGAAGCTTTCTTT
TRBD2	.	TRBV7-9	TRBJ2-5	CASSLDSGRASYF	TGTGCCAGCAGCTTGGATAGCGGGAGGGCCTCGTACTTC
TRBD2	.	TRBV18	TRBJ2-1	CASSLPGLARDEQFF	TGTGCCAGCTCTCTTCCGGGACTAGCTCGCGATGAGCAGTTCTTC
.	.	TRBV5-8	TRBJ2-7	CASSLVSGSNEQYF	TGTGCCAGCAGCTTGGTGTCAGGCTCCAACGAGCAGTACTTC
.	.	TRBV6-5	TRBJ2-2	CASSYPSTGTGELFF	TGTGCCAGCAGTTACCCGTCCACAGGGACCGGGGAGCTGTTTTTT
TRBD2	.	TRBV7-3	TRBJ2-1	CASSLISGGAYNEQFF	TGTGCCAGCAGCTTAATTTCGGGGGGAGCCTACAATGAGCAGTTCTTC
TRBD1	few	TRBV9	TRBJ2-3	CASSLDRGTDTQYF	TGTGCCAGCAGCTTGGACAGGGGAACAGATACGCAGTATTTT
.	.	TRBV30	TRBJ2-7	CAWSVTGLDNSYEQYF	TGTGCCTGGAGTGTTACCGGTCTGGACAACTCCTACGAGCAGTACTTC
TRBD2	.	TRBV5-1	TRBJ2-5	CASSFDPQGLAGAETQYF	TGCGCCAGCAGTTTTGACCCCCAGGGACTAGCGGGAGCGGAGACCCAGTACTTC
TRBD1	few	TRBV27	TRBJ1-5	CASSWTGGNQPQHF	TGTGCCAGCAGTTGGACAGGGGGCAATCAGCCCCAGCATTTT
.	few	TRBV28	TRBJ1-4	CASSLYKSTNEKLFF	TGTGCCAGCAGTTTGTATAAGAGTACTAATGAAAAACTGTTTTTT
.	.	TRBV6-5	TRBJ1-2	CASSSDGNYGYTF	TGTGCCAGCAGTTCAGACGGGAACTATGGCTACACCTTC
.	.	TRBV16	TRBJ2-7	CASSHMALISYEQYF	TGTGCCAGCAGCCATATGGCCTTAATCTCCTACGAGCAGTACTTC
.	.	TRBV6-1	TRBJ2-7	CASRWTEHYEQYF	TGTGCCAGCAGATGGACAGAACACTACGAGCAGTACTTC
TRBD1	.	TRBV28	TRBJ2-7	CASSLSGTGDYEQYF	TGTGCCAGCAGTTTATCTGGGACAGGGGACTACGAGCAGTACTTC
.	.	TRBV5-4	TRBJ1-5	CASSLGVPGGNQPQHF	TGTGCCAGCAGCTTGGGTGTCCCAGGGGGCAATCAGCCCCAGCATTTT
.	.	TRBV27	TRBJ2-1	CASSLSIGDEQFF	TGTGCCAGCAGTTTATCTATCGGGGATGAGCAGTTCTTC
TRBD2	.	TRBV28	TRBJ2-7	CASGLAGAEQYF	TGTGCCAGCGGACTAGCGGGTGCCGAGCAGTACTTC
TRBD2	.	TRBV27	TRBJ2-1	CATAGDAYNEQFF	TGTGCCACGGCGGGGGACGCCTACAATGAGCAGTTCTTC
.	.	TRBV5-6	TRBJ1-3	CASSFLIQGSGNTIYF	TGTGCCAGCAGCTTCCTGATACAGGGCTCTGGAAACACCATATATTTT
.	once	TRBV9	TRBJ1-1	CASSVDSSASISPEAFF	TGTGCCAGCAGCGTAGATAGTTCTGCTTCAATCTCCCCTGAAGCTTTCTTT
TRBD1	.	TRBV7-9	TRBJ1-2	CASSFPTGRIYGYTF	TGTGCCAGCAGCTTTCCGACAGGGAGAATCTATGGCTACACCTTC
.	.	TRBV7-2	TRBJ2-3	CASSQTDTQYF	TGTGCCAGCAGCCAGACAGATACGCAGTATTTT
TRBD1	.	TRBV27	TRBJ1-2	CASRPEGTANYGYTF	TGTGCCAGCAGACCGGAAGGGACAGCTAACTATGGCTACACCTTC
.	.	TRBV19	TRBJ1-2	CASSMEGIGFYGYTF	TGTGCCAGTAGTATGGAGGGGATTGGGTTCTATGGCTACACCTTC
TRBD2	.	TRBV11-2	TRBJ2-2	CASSSTSGWTGELFF	TGTGCCAGCAGCTCGACTAGCGGATGGACCGGGGAGCTGTTTTTT
.	few	TRBV5-4	TRBJ2-2	CASSFKLANTGELFF	TGTGCCAGCAGCTTTAAACTAGCGAACACCGGGGAGCTGTTTTTT
.	.	TRBV5-1	TRBJ2-1	CASSALADGNEQFF	TGCGCCAGCAGCGCCTTAGCGGACGGGAATGAGCAGTTCTTC
.	.	TRBV28	TRBJ2-7	CASSLTGGSYEQYF	TGTGCCAGCAGTTTAACCGGGGGCTCCTACGAGCAGTACTTC
.	.	TRBV6-5	TRBJ2-3	CASRPSPGVANTQYF	TGTGCCAGCAGACCCTCCCCGGGAGTGGCAAATACGCAGTATTTT
TRBD1	.	TRBV7-8	TRBJ1-2	CASSSGQGQGLGGYTF	TGTGCCAGCAGCTCCGGTCAGGGACAGGGATTAGGTGGCTACACCTTC
.	.	TRBV10-3	TRBJ2-5	CAIRLAGGFRAQYF	TGTGCCATCAGACTAGCTGGGGGGTTCCGGGCCCAGTACTTC
TRBD1	.	TRBV19	TRBJ1-5	CASSTPPRTGDNQPQHF	TGTGCCAGCTCGACGCCCCCCCGGACAGGGGACAATCAGCCCCAGCATTTT
TRBD1	.	TRBV7-8	TRBJ1-2	CASSPRDSGDYGYTF	TGTGCCAGCAGCCCCCGGGACAGCGGAGACTATGGCTACACCTTC
.	.	TRBV5-1	TRBJ2-1	CASSLAGVGLYNEQFF	TGCGCCAGCAGCTTGGCCGGGGTAGGATTATACAATGAGCAGTTCTTC
TRBD2	once	TRBV4-2	TRBJ2-7	CASSQDGTSGSYEQYF	TGTGCCAGCAGCCAAGATGGGACTAGCGGGAGTTACGAGCAGTACTTC
TRBD2	.	TRBV4-3	TRBJ2-2	CASSRGGGAGGDTGELFF	TGCGCCAGCAGCCGCGGCGGGGGGGCGGGAGGGGACACCGGGGAGCTGTTTTTT
.	.	TRBV4-3	TRBJ2-1	CASSQDQPGANYNEQFF	TGCGCCAGCAGCCAAGATCAGCCGGGAGCAAACTACAATGAGCAGTTCTTC